This T cell receptor beta chain is from a study of T cell responses to AZD1222 COVID-19 vaccine. Across the study: Timing groups of about 4 and about 12 weeks for second doses were pooled. Study-level points and caveats: In the spike-specific TCR repertoire, nearly half reportedly target unmutated variant regions. Repertoire sampling happened only post peak T cell response.

Some clones are missing from TCRdb's copy, which holds only in-frame ones; the method was immunoSEQ multiplex PCR. This table holds over 45,000 clones, approximately 85% found once. This CDR3 is built from 14 residues. Germline CDR1 is MNHEY and CDR2 is SVGAGI. The V end lost 2 bases, the J end lost 2 bases, and 9 bases lay between the germline ends. A word on this clone: Its antigen is as yet unknown.

The chain links TRBV6-5 to TRBJ1-1, with D unclear. This sequence was found in an adult in good health. The specimen comprised peripheral blood, sampled on day 0 of AZD1222 vaccination. The CDR3 nucleotides read TGTGCCAGCAGTTACGAGTTAAGAAACACTGAAGCTTTCTTT. It codes for CASSYELRNTEAFF.